This TCR beta chain was sequenced for a study of beta chain features in type 1 diabetes. Looked up from germline, CDR1 is MDHEN and CDR2 is SYDVKM. Unmatched junction bases numbered 6, after V lost 3 bases and J lost 5 bases. The CDR3 is 15 residues long. The investigators reverse transcribed all of the isolated RNA, so they sequenced expressed TCRB transcripts. Clones were sequenced by immunoSEQ multiplex PCR, and TCRdb holds only the in-frame ones, with some missing. This sample has 200,000 to 250,000 clones, with 9.5% to 13% found just once. The source is a man aged 18 to 29 in good health. The chain uses TRBV28 and TRBJ2-5; TRBD1 matches 10 bases. Sequencing was done on a sample of central memory CD4+ T cells from blood. CDR3 coding DNA: TGTGCCAGCAGTTTCCGGACAGGGGGTCGGGAGACCCAGTACTTC. Its translation is CASSFRTGGRETQYF.